These T cell receptor beta chains were read from a single sample in a study of T-cell reconstitution after alpha-beta-depleted transplantation in children. In TCRdb, the PCR reads were re-called with MiXCR into one record per CDR3 protein. There are around 240,000 distinct CDR3 sequences in the sample; approximately 9.8% occur only once, and 5% to 6% lies in the top ten. The material sequenced was PBMCs from the stem cell graft donor, taken from the stem cell graft. The origin of the receptors is a human donor who donated a stem cell graft to a child with SCID. The CDR3 runs from the conserved cysteine through the conserved F or W. Fields, in order: J gene, V gene, clone size, D gene, CDR3 DNA, CDR3 protein. A D gene is named only where the DNA matches it firmly. Only part of the rows carry a size: once, few, many, or a class if the clone is expanded.

j_gene: TRBJ1-2; v_gene: TRBV3-1; abundance: many; d_gene: NA; CDR3nt: TGTGCCAGCAGCCAGGCGGACAGTGGCTACACCTTC; CDR3aa: CASSQADSGYTF
j_gene: TRBJ2-3; v_gene: TRBV27; abundance: many; d_gene: TRBD2; CDR3nt: TGTGCCAGCAGTTTATTTAGTTCGCTAGCGGGGAGTACAGATACGCAGTATTTT; CDR3aa: CASSLFSSLAGSTDTQYF
j_gene: TRBJ2-4; v_gene: TRBV3-1; abundance: many; d_gene: TRBD2; CDR3nt: TGTGCCAGCAGCCTTAACGGACTAGTCAAAAACATTCAGTACTTC; CDR3aa: CASSLNGLVKNIQYF
j_gene: TRBJ2-1; v_gene: TRBV7-9; abundance: few; d_gene: TRBD2; CDR3nt: TGTGCCAGCACCCGGACTAGCGGGGGCCCCAGCGAGCAGTTCTTC; CDR3aa: CASTRTSGGPSEQFF
j_gene: TRBJ2-5; v_gene: TRBV6-2/TRBV6-3; abundance: many; d_gene: TRBD2; CDR3nt: TGTGCCAGCAGTTACGTGCGGGGGGACATCCAAGAGACCCAGTACTTC; CDR3aa: CASSYVRGDIQETQYF
j_gene: TRBJ1-2; v_gene: TRBV27; abundance: NA; d_gene: NA; CDR3nt: TGTGCCAGCAGTCCAGGGGTATCGGCTGGCTACACCTTC; CDR3aa: CASSPGVSAGYTF
j_gene: TRBJ2-1; v_gene: TRBV7-2; abundance: many; d_gene: TRBD2; CDR3nt: TGTGCCAGCAGCTCTGCCCTCCTAGCGGGCTCCTACAATGAGCAGTTCTTC; CDR3aa: CASSSALLAGSYNEQFF
j_gene: TRBJ2-7; v_gene: TRBV11-2; abundance: many; d_gene: NA; CDR3nt: TGTGCCAGCAGCTTAGATTCAGGCGAGCAGTACTTC; CDR3aa: CASSLDSGEQYF
j_gene: TRBJ1-1; v_gene: TRBV3-1; abundance: many; d_gene: NA; CDR3nt: TGTGCCAGCAGCCCGCTAGGCACTGAAGCTTTCTTT; CDR3aa: CASSPLGTEAFF
j_gene: TRBJ2-6; v_gene: TRBV11-2; abundance: many; d_gene: TRBD2; CDR3nt: TGTGCCAGCAGCTTAGGCGGGGGGACTGGGGCCAACGTCCTGACTTTC; CDR3aa: CASSLGGGTGANVLTF
j_gene: TRBJ1-1; v_gene: TRBV12-3/TRBV12-4; abundance: many; d_gene: TRBD1; CDR3nt: TGTGCCAGCAGTTTCGTTACACGGGACAGGAACACTGAAGCTTTCTTT; CDR3aa: CASSFVTRDRNTEAFF
j_gene: TRBJ1-1; v_gene: TRBV20-1; abundance: many; d_gene: TRBD1; CDR3nt: TGCAGTGTAGGACAGGGGAACACTGAAGCTTTCTTT; CDR3aa: CSVGQGNTEAFF
j_gene: TRBJ1-3; v_gene: TRBV11-2; abundance: many; d_gene: NA; CDR3nt: TGTGCCAGCAGCTTAGTATCCCCGACACAATACTCTGGAAACACCATATATTTT; CDR3aa: CASSLVSPTQYSGNTIYF
j_gene: TRBJ2-1; v_gene: TRBV5-1; abundance: many; d_gene: NA; CDR3nt: TGCGCCAGCAGCTCCAGGGAGCTCGGGCTCAATGAGCAGTTCTTC; CDR3aa: CASSSRELGLNEQFF
j_gene: TRBJ1-5; v_gene: TRBV7-9; abundance: many; d_gene: NA; CDR3nt: TGTGCCAGCAGCTTAAAGGGGGAGGGTCAGCCCCAGCATTTT; CDR3aa: CASSLKGEGQPQHF
j_gene: TRBJ2-1; v_gene: TRBV7-2; abundance: few; d_gene: NA; CDR3nt: TGTGCCAGCACCCCGAGGTGGTCCTACAATGAGCAGTTCTTC; CDR3aa: CASTPRWSYNEQFF
j_gene: TRBJ2-6; v_gene: TRBV12-3/TRBV12-4; abundance: many; d_gene: NA; CDR3nt: TGTGCCAGCAGTTTAGGGCTTCTTGGGGCCAACGTCCTGACTTTC; CDR3aa: CASSLGLLGANVLTF
j_gene: TRBJ1-2; v_gene: TRBV12-3/TRBV12-4; abundance: many; d_gene: NA; CDR3nt: TGTGCCAGCAGTTTAGGCTATGGCTACACCTTC; CDR3aa: CASSLGYGYTF
j_gene: TRBJ1-6; v_gene: TRBV5-1; abundance: many; d_gene: NA; CDR3nt: TGCGCCAGCAGCTTCGGGACCGGGCAGTCACCCCTCCACTTT; CDR3aa: CASSFGTGQSPLHF
j_gene: TRBJ1-1; v_gene: TRBV6-1; abundance: NA; d_gene: NA; CDR3nt: TGTGCCAGCAACGCACTACCAGGTAACACTGAAGCTTTCTTT; CDR3aa: CASNALPGNTEAFF
j_gene: TRBJ2-5; v_gene: TRBV20-1; abundance: many; d_gene: TRBD2; CDR3nt: TGCAGTGCTCGAGGGACTAGCGGGGGTTCCCCCCAAGAGACCCAGTACTTC; CDR3aa: CSARGTSGGSPQETQYF
j_gene: TRBJ2-7; v_gene: TRBV20-1; abundance: many; d_gene: NA; CDR3nt: TGCAGTGCCCCTGCACAGCCCATTTACGCTGGGCAGTACTTC; CDR3aa: CSAPAQPIYAGQYF
j_gene: TRBJ2-3; v_gene: TRBV5-4; abundance: many; d_gene: NA; CDR3nt: TGTGCCAGCAGCCCGGAAGGGCGAGGGAGCACAGATACGCAGTATTTT; CDR3aa: CASSPEGRGSTDTQYF
j_gene: TRBJ1-1; v_gene: TRBV24-1; abundance: NA; d_gene: NA; CDR3nt: TGTGCCATCTCAGGCTCTCCGAGCACTGAAGCTTTCTTT; CDR3aa: CAISGSPSTEAFF